These 5 T cell receptor beta chains originate from one sample sequenced in a study of early T cells in non-severe SARS-CoV-2 infection. From the 5' RACE reads, TCRdb called clonotypes with MiXCR, one entry per CDR3 protein. The sample includes fewer than 40,000 distinct CDR3 sequences, around 6.6% of them seen just once. The material sequenced was whole blood. The receptors were gathered from an adult who was a healthcare worker with PCR-confirmed SARS-CoV-2 infection or an uninfected control (not recorded which).

The V and J genes are TRBV5-1 and TRBJ1-5, with D possibly matching TRBD1 (5 bases). The V end was cut by 1 base, the J end by 4 bases, with 12 bases between. This CDR3 has 15 amino acids. Germline V lookup: CDR1 SGHRS, CDR2 YFSETQ. The CDR3 is CASSLLGRVNQPQHF. The CDR3, as DNA: TGCGCCAGCAGCTTGTTGGGCAGGGTTAATCAGCCCCAGCATTTT.

This clonotype was detected ten times or more. V is TRBV20-1 and J is TRBJ2-1; perhaps TRBD2 as D (5 bases). Trimming removed 7 bases at V and 5 bases at J, with 15 bases between. In germline, CDR1 is DFQATT, CDR2 SNEGSKA (reference sequence). The CDR3 consists of 13 residues. The CDR3 region has the DNA TGCAGTGGCAATCGGGGATCTGACAATGAGCAGTTCTTC. Amino acids: CSGNRGSDNEQFF.

This clonotype was counted only a few times. This rearrangement joins TRBV13 to TRBJ1-2, with 9 bases matching TRBD1. V was clipped by 1 base and J by 5 bases; unmatched bases: 5. CDR1 PRHDT and CDR2 FYEKMQ come from the germline V gene (reference sequence). The CDR3 length is 15 residues. The chain's CDR3 is CASSLDSGQGYGYTF. The DNA of the CDR3 is TGTGCCAGCAGCTTAGACTCTGGACAGGGGTATGGCTACACCTTC.

This clonotype has more than one count but fewer than ten. The chain uses TRBV3-1 and TRBJ2-1; possible D gene TRBD2, 7 bases. V lost 1 base and J lost 6, with 13 bases in between. Germline V lookup: CDR1 LGHDT, CDR2 YNNKEL (reference sequence). The CDR3 spans 15 residues. Here the CDR3 reads CASSQGGLAANEQFF. The CDR3 coding sequence is TGTGCCAGCAGCCAAGGGGGGCTAGCGGCCAATGAGCAGTTCTTC.

This clonotype occurred a few times. The V call is TRBV2, the J call TRBJ1-5; weak D call: TRBD1 (5 bases). CDR1 SNHLY and CDR2 FYNNEI come from the germline V gene. The CDR3 runs to 13 residues. Between the trimmed V and J ends, which lost 7 bases and 7 bases, there was a span of 14 bases. CDR3 nucleotides: TGTGCCAGCACTCGGGGGATGGTCCAGCCCCAGCATTTT. Its protein is CASTRGMVQPQHF. Using reference TRBV2 and TRBJ1-5 for the parts outside the CDR3, the full variable domain is EPEVTQTPSHQVTQMGQEVILRCVPISNHLYFYWYRQILGQKVEFLVSFYNNEISEKSEIFDDQFSVERPDGSNFTLKIRSTKLEDSAMYFCASTRGMVQPQHFGDGTRLSIL.